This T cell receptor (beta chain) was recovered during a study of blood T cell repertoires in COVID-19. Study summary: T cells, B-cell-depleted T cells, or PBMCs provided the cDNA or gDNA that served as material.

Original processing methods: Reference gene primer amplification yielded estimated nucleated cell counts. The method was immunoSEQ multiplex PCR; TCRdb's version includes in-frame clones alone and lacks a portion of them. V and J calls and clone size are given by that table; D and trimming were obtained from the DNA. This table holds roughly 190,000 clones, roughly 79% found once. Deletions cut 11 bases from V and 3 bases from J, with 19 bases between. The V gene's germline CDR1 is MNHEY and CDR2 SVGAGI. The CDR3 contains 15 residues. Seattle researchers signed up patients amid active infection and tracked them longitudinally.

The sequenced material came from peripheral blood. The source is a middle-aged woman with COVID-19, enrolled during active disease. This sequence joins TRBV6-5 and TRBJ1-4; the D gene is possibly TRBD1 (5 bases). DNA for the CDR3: TGTGCCGCGCGATCAGGGACTATGGCTAATGAAAAACTGTTTTTT. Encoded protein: CAARSGTMANEKLFF.